A single sample gave rise to the 24 T cell receptor beta chains below, sequenced in a study of T cells after posttransplantation cyclophosphamide. Measured with immunoSEQ multiplex PCR; TCRdb has only the in-frame clones, and not every one. The table has about 22,000 clones, 85% to 90% seen once. Busulfan-fludarabine conditioning, marrow transplant, and cyclophosphamide on days +3 and +4 were administered. Sequences were derived from PBMCs, sampled after allogeneic stem cell transplant with posttransplant cyclophosphamide. These receptors came from a female patient between 30 and 40 years old who received an allogeneic stem cell transplant from an unrelated donor, was CMV-positive, and had no GVHD. The graft donor may account for some of the T cells.

The rearrangement joins TRBV9 to TRBJ2-1; 10 nucleotides line up with TRBD2. Germline lookup yields CDR1 SGDLS and CDR2 YYNGEE. The CDR3 length is 15 residues. V was pared by 1 base and J by 6 bases, with 4 bases of the junction left unmatched. The CDR3 region is CASSVSGGAFNEQFF. The CDR3 DNA reads TGTGCCAGCAGCGTAAGCGGGGGGGCTTTCAATGAGCAGTTCTTC.

This chain links TRBV6-1 with TRBJ2-1; D possibly corresponds to TRBD1 (8 bases). The CDR3 covers 13 residues. Germline assignment: CDR1 MNHNS and CDR2 SASEGT. Trimming left V 5 bases short and J 8 bases short, with 13 bases between. In DNA, the CDR3 is TGTGCCAGCAGTCGGACAGGGAGGGATGAGCAGTTCTTC. Encoded protein: CASSRTGRDEQFF.

The J gene is TRBJ2-2, the V gene TRBV6-5, with D maybe TRBD1 (6 bases). Germline CDR1 and CDR2: MNHEY and SVGAGI. The V end was cut by 8 bases, the J end by 2 bases, with 15 bases between. The CDR3 spans 15 residues. The CDR3 region has the DNA TGTGCCAGCGCCCCGGGACACTCTAACACCGGGGAGCTGTTTTTT. Its protein is CASAPGHSNTGELFF.

V and J are TRBV4-1 and TRBJ2-4, with 12 nucleotides matching TRBD1. Looked up from germline, CDR1 is MGHRA and CDR2 is YSYEKL. This CDR3 is built from 15 residues. The junction had 2 bases not matched to a gene; V was cut back by 3 bases and J by 5 bases. The DNA of the CDR3 is TGCGCCAGCAGCCAGGGACAGGGGGCCCAAAACATTCAGTACTTC. The encoded protein is CASSQGQGAQNIQYF.

The V call is TRBV5-6, the J call TRBJ1-2; TRBD1 aligns across 10 bases. This CDR3 is 17 amino acids long. From germline, CDR1 is SGHDT and CDR2 YYEEEE. The V and J ends lost 2 bases and 4 bases, in that order; junction bases with no gene match: 11. The CDR3 DNA reads as TGTGCCAGCAGCTTCGTCGACAGGGGGCCTCTAGGCTATGGCTACACCTTC. Amino acids: CASSFVDRGPLGYGYTF.

The V gene is TRBV2, the J gene TRBJ1-2; TRBD1 matches at 10 bases. CDR1 and CDR2 (germline): SNHLY, FYNNEI. V shed 5 bases and J 5 bases; nucleotides not matched to a gene: 5. The CDR3 is made up of 14 amino acids. The CDR3 DNA follows: TGTGCCAGCAGTAAAGACAGGGGGCTTTATGGCTACACCTTC. As protein: CASSKDRGLYGYTF. The full variable domain, its missing parts supplied by reference TRBV2 and TRBJ1-2, is EPEVTQTPSHQVTQMGQEVILRCVPISNHLYFYWYRQILGQKVEFLVSFYNNEISEKSEIFDDQFSVERPDGSNFTLKIRSTKLEDSAMYFCASSKDRGLYGYTFGSGTRLTVV.

V is TRBV4-1 and J is TRBJ2-3; the D gene is possibly TRBD2 (6 bases). The CDR3 is 15 residues long. V lost 0 bases, J lost 4 bases, and 11 bases lay in between. Germline lookup yields CDR1 MGHRA and CDR2 YSYEKL. Here the CDR3 DNA reads TGCGCCAGCAGCCAAGATGAGACTAGTCCAGATACGCAGTATTTT. Its translation: CASSQDETSPDTQYF.

The V gene is TRBV6-1, the J gene TRBJ1-1, with 9 bases identical to TRBD1. The CDR3 contains 13 residues. V lost 4 bases to trimming and J lost 4 bases; unmatched junction nucleotides: 1. Germline CDR1 and CDR2: MNHNS and SASEGT. The CDR3 sequence: CASSVQGATEAFF. The CDR3 nucleotides read TGTGCCAGCAGTGTACAGGGGGCCACTGAAGCTTTCTTT.

The V call is TRBV30, the J call TRBJ2-1, with a tentative D call TRBD1 (5 bases). The V end lost 2 bases, the J end lost 5 bases, and 7 bases lay between the germline ends. CDR3 length: 12 amino acids. Germline CDR1 reads GTSNPN; CDR2 reads SVGIG (reference sequence). DNA for the CDR3: TGTGCCTGGAGTCAGGGAAACAATGAGCAGTTCTTC. Protein sequence: CAWSQGNNEQFF.

The chain employs TRBV10-2 and TRBJ1-2; D is ambiguous. This CDR3 has 16 amino acids. Trimming took off 4 bases at V and 0 bases at J, with 15 bases between the two ends. Germline-derived CDR1 and CDR2 are WSHSY and SAAADI. The CDR3 nucleotides are TGCGCCAGCAGTGGGCAGGTCGATCTTTCTAACTATGGCTACACCTTC. Amino acid sequence: CASSGQVDLSNYGYTF.

To note about this clone: At one end, the junction sequence differs from germline, possibly due to a read error. The chain has TRBV7-7 and TRBJ2-3; D not certain. This CDR3 contains 15 residues. From germline, CDR1 is SSHAT and CDR2 FNYEAQ (reference sequence). CDR3 nucleotide sequence: TGTGCTAGCAGCCTCGGCGGCGCTAGCACAGATACGCAGTATTTT. Its protein is CASSLGGASTDTQYF.

The chain combines TRBV5-5 with TRBJ2-2, with D possibly matching TRBD1 (5 bases). Trimming removed 1 base from V and 5 bases from J, with 15 bases in between. The CDR3 extends over 16 amino acids. Germline V gene sequence: CDR1 SGHKS, CDR2 YYEKEE (reference sequence). The CDR3: CASSLFGQGKTGELFF. The DNA for the CDR3 is TGTGCCAGCAGCTTGTTCGGACAAGGCAAAACCGGGGAGCTGTTTTTT.

V and J are TRBV28 and TRBJ1-2, with a weak D call TRBD1 (5 bases). The germline V gene encodes CDR1 MDHEN and CDR2 SYDVKM. This CDR3 is 14 amino acids long. The V gene lost 7 bases and the J gene lost 8 bases, with 20 bases spanning the gap. For the CDR3, the DNA is TGTGCCAGCACCCTCCTGGGGCAGGGAGGCGGCTACACCTTC. This codes for CASTLLGQGGGYTF.

The chain uses TRBV5-6 and TRBJ2-1, with D perhaps matching TRBD1 (5 bases). V dropped 3 bases and J dropped 3 bases, with 16 bases sitting between them. Germline CDR1 and CDR2: SGHDT and YYEEEE. The CDR3 length is 16 residues. CDR3 sequence (DNA): TGTGCCAGCAGCTCCGCCCCCGGACATTTCTACAATGAGCAGTTCTTC. Translated: CASSSAPGHFYNEQFF.

The chain has TRBV28 and TRBJ1-4; no clear D. The germline V gene encodes CDR1 MDHEN and CDR2 SYDVKM. The CDR3 is 15 amino acids. Trimming took 9 bases from V and 7 from J, leaving 21 bases between them. CDR3 amino acids: CASSGGREYGEKLFF. In DNA form, the CDR3 reads TGTGCCAGTTCGGGCGGAAGGGAGTATGGTGAAAAACTGTTTTTT.

The CDR3 protein is CASSFRQGGTNEKLFF. CDR3 bases: TGTGCCAGCAGTTTTAGACAGGGAGGCACTAATGAAAAACTGTTTTTT. This chain connects TRBV28 to TRBJ1-4; 7 positions agree with TRBD1. The CDR3 sequence is 16 residues long. The J segment lost 2 bases and the V segment lost 3 bases, leaving 6 bases of the junction unmatched. Looked up from germline, CDR1 is MDHEN and CDR2 is SYDVKM.

The gene calls are TRBV27 and TRBJ2-1; 8 positions agree with TRBD2. With V trimmed by 2 bases and J by 6 bases, 3 bases remained unmatched. Looked up from germline, CDR1 is MNHEY and CDR2 is SMNVEV (reference sequence). The CDR3 covers 14 residues. As DNA, the CDR3 is TGTGCCAGCAGTTTACCGGGGGGGCTCAATGAGCAGTTCTTC. Residues: CASSLPGGLNEQFF.

The chain carries TRBV29-1 and TRBJ2-7; no clear D. CDR1 SQVTM and CDR2 ANQGSEA come from the germline V gene. This CDR3 comprises 11 residues. The V and J ends lost 3 bases and 0 bases respectively, with 3 bases between them. CDR3 in DNA: TGCAGCGTTGAGAGCTCCTACGAGCAGTACTTC. Its protein is CSVESSYEQYF.

The J gene is TRBJ1-2, the V gene TRBV2; 7 bases map to TRBD1. Germline-derived CDR1 and CDR2 are SNHLY and FYNNEI. This CDR3 contains 15 residues. V lost 2 bases, J lost 3 bases, and 6 bases stayed unmatched. The CDR3 sequence is CASSEITGDYYGYTF. In nucleotides, the CDR3 is TGTGCCAGCAGTGAAATTACAGGGGATTACTATGGCTACACCTTC.

This clone was detected only a few times. J is TRBJ1-2 and V is TRBV27; 8 nucleotides line up with TRBD1. V lost 4 bases, J lost 7 bases, and 14 bases stayed unmatched. Germline V gene data show CDR1 as MNHEY and CDR2 as SMNVEV (reference sequence). The CDR3 consists of 16 residues. The CDR3 region is CASSSTEARGRVGYTF. The CDR3, as DNA: TGTGCCAGCAGTTCGACCGAAGCCAGGGGGCGCGTTGGCTACACCTTC.

The CDR3 DNA is TGTGCCAGCAGGCCTCCAGGGGGCGCTGGCTACACCTTC. The encoded protein is CASRPPGGAGYTF. V usage is TRBV6-5 and J usage is TRBJ1-2, with 8 bases lining up with TRBD1. CDR3 length: 13 residues. V gave up 6 bases and J gave up 7 bases; unmatched junction bases: 7. Per germline, CDR1 MNHEY and CDR2 SVGAGI.

This CDR3 is CASSLDQGAANYGYTF. The CDR3 DNA sequence: TGTGCCAGCAGCTTAGATCAGGGGGCGGCTAACTATGGCTACACCTTC. The chain couples TRBV7-2 to TRBJ1-2; 8 bases are a match to TRBD1. The V gene's germline CDR1 is SGHTA and CDR2 FQGNSA. CDR3 length: 16 residues. V shed 1 base, J shed 0 bases, and the junction held 4 bases outside the gene matches.

This clone was observed once. V gene TRBV6-5 combines with J gene TRBJ2-7, with unresolved D. V dropped 2 bases and J dropped 4 bases, with 3 bases sitting between them. The CDR3 is 11 amino acids. CDR1 and CDR2 from the germline V gene are MNHEY and SVGAGI. In DNA form, the CDR3 reads TGTGCCAGCAGTTACCGGTACGAGCAGTACTTC. This gives the protein CASSYRYEQYF.

In this sample, this clone turned up once. The chain recombines TRBV30 with TRBJ1-5, with D perhaps TRBD1 (5 bases). CDR3 size: 13 residues. In germline, CDR1 is GTSNPN, CDR2 SVGIG (reference sequence). V lost 2 bases and J lost 7, with 12 bases in between. The CDR3 loop reads CAWSRRGRQPQHF. The CDR3 DNA is TGTGCCTGGAGTCGGAGGGGAAGGCAGCCCCAGCATTTT. Based on the CDR3 plus reference TRBV30 and TRBJ1-5, the full variable domain is SQTIHQWPATLVQPVGSPLSLECTVEGTSNPNLYWYRQAAGRGLQLLFYSVGIGQISSEVPQNLSASRPQDRQFILSSKKLLLSDSGFYLCAWSRRGRQPQHFGDGTRLSIL.